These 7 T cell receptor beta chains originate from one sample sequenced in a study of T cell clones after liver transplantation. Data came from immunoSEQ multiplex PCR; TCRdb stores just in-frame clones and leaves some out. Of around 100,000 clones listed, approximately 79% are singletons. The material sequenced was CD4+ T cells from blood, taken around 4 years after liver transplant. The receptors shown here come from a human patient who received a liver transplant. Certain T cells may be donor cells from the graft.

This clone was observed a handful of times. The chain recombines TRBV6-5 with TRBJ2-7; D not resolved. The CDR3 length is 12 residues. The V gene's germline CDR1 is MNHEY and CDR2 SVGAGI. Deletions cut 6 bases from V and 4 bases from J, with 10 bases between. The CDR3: CASSRSDYEQYF. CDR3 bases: TGTGCCAGCAGCCGCAGCGATTACGAGCAGTACTTC.

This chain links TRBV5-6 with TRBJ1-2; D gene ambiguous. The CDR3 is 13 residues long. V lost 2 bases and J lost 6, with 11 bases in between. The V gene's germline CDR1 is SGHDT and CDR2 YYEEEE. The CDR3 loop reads CASSLDALHGYTF. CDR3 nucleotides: TGTGCCAGCAGCTTAGACGCCCTCCATGGCTACACCTTC.

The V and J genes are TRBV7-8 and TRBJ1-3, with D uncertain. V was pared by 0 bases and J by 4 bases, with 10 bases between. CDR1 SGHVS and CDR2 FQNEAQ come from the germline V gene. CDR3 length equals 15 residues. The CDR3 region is CASSLAQVAGNTIYF. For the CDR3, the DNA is TGTGCCAGCAGCTTAGCGCAGGTCGCGGGAAACACCATATATTTT.

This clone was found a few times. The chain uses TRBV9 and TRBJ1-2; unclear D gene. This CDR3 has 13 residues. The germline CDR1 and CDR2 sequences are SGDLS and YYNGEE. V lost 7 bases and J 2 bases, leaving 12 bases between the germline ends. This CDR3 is CASSARFNYGYTF. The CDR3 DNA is TGTGCCAGCTCGGCCCGGTTCAACTATGGCTACACCTTC. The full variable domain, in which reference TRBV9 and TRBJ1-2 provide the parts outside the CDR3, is DSGVTQTPKHLITATGQRVTLRCSPRSGDLSVYWYQQSLDQGLQFLIQYYNGEERAKGNILERFSAQQFPDLHSELNLSSLELGDSALYFCASSARFNYGYTFGSGTRLTVV.

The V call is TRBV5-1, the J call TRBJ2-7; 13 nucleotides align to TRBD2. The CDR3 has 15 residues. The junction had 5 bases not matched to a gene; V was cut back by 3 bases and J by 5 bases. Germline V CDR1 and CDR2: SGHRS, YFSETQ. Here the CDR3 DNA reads TGCGCCAGCAGCTCACAAGGACTAGCGGGAGACGAGCAGTACTTC. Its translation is CASSSQGLAGDEQYF.

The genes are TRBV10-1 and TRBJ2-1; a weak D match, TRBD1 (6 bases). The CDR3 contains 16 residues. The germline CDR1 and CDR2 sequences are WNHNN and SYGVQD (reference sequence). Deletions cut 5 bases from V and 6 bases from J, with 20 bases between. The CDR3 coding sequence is TGCGCCAGCAGTCCCCTGGACGGGCAGGGGCCCAATGAGCAGTTCTTC. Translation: CASSPLDGQGPNEQFF.

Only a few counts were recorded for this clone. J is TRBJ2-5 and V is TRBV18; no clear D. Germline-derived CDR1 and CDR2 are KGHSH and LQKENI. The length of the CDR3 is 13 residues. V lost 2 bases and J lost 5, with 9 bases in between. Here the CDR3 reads CASSPATGETQYF. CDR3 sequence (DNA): TGTGCCAGCTCACCAGCGACCGGGGAGACCCAGTACTTC.